Included here is one T cell receptor (beta chain) sequence, with context. Its antigen is unidentified. Germline CDR1 is MNHEY and CDR2 is SVGAGI. The CDR3 spans 14 residues. V was shortened by 7 bases and J by 7 bases, with 16 bases between the two germline ends. This sample stems from a study of cytomegalovirus exposure and HLA in healthy donors. Primers for the PCR totalled 60 Vbeta and 13 Jbeta. Sequenced by immunoSEQ multiplex PCR; TCRdb stores in-frame clones only, minus some. The sample shows roughly 200,000 clones, around 76% of them seen only once. The study's findings and limits: Three chains tied to CMV proved CMV antigen-specific in vitro.

The sample comprised PBMCs. This clonotype originated in a man between 18 and 29 years old in good health and CMV-seronegative. The chain carries TRBV6-5 and TRBJ1-4; D perhaps matches TRBD1 (6 bases). The CDR3 nucleotides read TGTGCCAGCACCACAGGGTCTAAGTTTGAAAAACTGTTTTTT. Protein sequence: CASTTGSKFEKLFF.